These T cell receptor beta chains were read from a single sample in a study of blood T cell repertoires in COVID-19. Profiling relied on immunoSEQ multiplex PCR, and the TCRdb table lists in-frame clones only, not all of them. Among about 240,000 clones listed, around 89% were seen once. The sequenced material came from PBMCs or T cells enriched from blood (not recorded which). These receptors were obtained from a woman aged 25 to 39 who had recovered from COVID-19. CDR3s include the opening cysteine and the closing phenylalanine or tryptophan. The order of the fields is J gene, V gene, clone size, D gene, CDR3 DNA, CDR3 protein. The D gene is left open where the match is weak. For some rows the clone size is stated as once, few or many, or as a class when expanded; others skip it.

TRBJ1-1 | TRBV10-3 | . | . | TGTGCCGCAGGGGACGGATACACTGAAGCTTTCTTT | CAAGDGYTEAFF
TRBJ2-7 | TRBV7-9 | . | TRBD1 | TGTGCCAGCAGCTTACAGACAGGGTCCTCCTACGAGCAGTACTTC | CASSLQTGSSYEQYF
TRBJ1-5 | TRBV7-8 | . | TRBD1 | TGTGCCAGCAGCTTAGAAGGGACAGTAGATCAGCCCCAGCATTTT | CASSLEGTVDQPQHF
TRBJ2-7 | TRBV7-8 | . | . | TGTGCCAGCAGCCCTAGCGTCCACGAGCAGTACTTC | CASSPSVHEQYF
TRBJ1-5 | TRBV30 | . | . | TGTGCCTGGGCTTCTCAGGCTTCTCATCAGCCCCAGCATTTT | CAWASQASHQPQHF
TRBJ2-1 | TRBV20-1 | once | . | TGCAGTGCCGAGCGGTACAATGAGCAGTTCTTC | CSAERYNEQFF
TRBJ2-1 | TRBV7-6 | . | TRBD2 | TGTGCCAGCAGACCGGAACCTAGCGGGATGGGTGAGCAGTTCTTC | CASRPEPSGMGEQFF
TRBJ2-1 | TRBV28 | . | TRBD2 | TGTGCCAGCAGTAGACTAGCGGGATCGTTCTACAATGAGCAGTTCTTC | CASSRLAGSFYNEQFF
TRBJ2-4 | TRBV19 | . | TRBD1 | TGTGCCAGTAGTATAGCAGGGGGCGAAAACATTCAGTACTTC | CASSIAGGENIQYF
TRBJ1-4 | TRBV28 | . | . | TGTGCCAGCAGCCAAGGACAGTTTAATGAAAAACTGTTTTTT | CASSQGQFNEKLFF
TRBJ2-1 | TRBV29-1 | . | . | TGCAGCGTCCCGGACTCGAGTGGTCCCTACAATGAGCAGTTCTTC | CSVPDSSGPYNEQFF
TRBJ2-1 | TRBV30 | . | . | TGTGCCTGGAGTGGGCGTGGAGAATTCCGAGAGCAGTTCTTC | CAWSGRGEFREQFF
TRBJ2-1 | TRBV5-1 | few | . | TGCGCCAGCAGCTTGGCGGGGGGCGACTACAATGAGCAGTTCTTC | CASSLAGGDYNEQFF
TRBJ1-1 | TRBV6-4 | . | . | TGTGCCAGCAGTCTTCCTAGAGCGGGAGTGATGGGGATGAACACTGAAGCTTTCTTT | CASSLPRAGVMGMNTEAFF
TRBJ1-2 | TRBV7-3 | . | . | TGTGCCAGCAGCTCCCGGGGGGGCGCGAACTATGGCTACACCTTC | CASSSRGGANYGYTF
TRBJ2-2 | TRBV7-9 | . | . | TGTGCCACCGACTTCGACAGGCTACCCGCGAACACCGGGGAGCTGTTTTTT | CATDFDRLPANTGELFF
TRBJ2-2 | TRBV28 | . | TRBD1 | TGTGCCAGCAATAAACAGGGGATGGGGACCGGGGAGCTGTTTTTT | CASNKQGMGTGELFF
TRBJ1-1 | TRBV19 | . | TRBD1 | TGTGCCAGTCATAGTAGCCCGGGACAGGACGGCACTGAAGCTTTCTTT | CASHSSPGQDGTEAFF
TRBJ1-1 | TRBV6-2/TRBV6-3 | once | . | TGTGCCAGCAGTTCTGAGGAGGTAGGCCTGCCCACTGAAGCTTTCTTT | CASSSEEVGLPTEAFF
TRBJ1-2 | TRBV2 | few | . | TGTGCCAGCAGTGAGGTCAGGGCCGCTGAGGGCTACACCTTC | CASSEVRAAEGYTF
TRBJ1-1 | TRBV5-4 | . | . | TGTGCCAGCAGTCAAGCAACAGGGAGCCCTGAAGCTTTCTTT | CASSQATGSPEAFF
TRBJ1-1 | TRBV29-1 | . | . | TGCAGCGCTGAGGTCGGGGTGCGGGACACTGAAGCTTTCTTT | CSAEVGVRDTEAFF
TRBJ2-1 | TRBV6-5 | . | . | TGTGCCAGCAGTTACTCGCTGTCTAGCGTTAACAATGAGCAGTTCTTC | CASSYSLSSVNNEQFF
TRBJ1-2 | TRBV5-1 | . | . | TGCGCCAGCAGCTTGACCCGGGAACAGCGGGTTGGAGGCTACACCTTC | CASSLTREQRVGGYTF
TRBJ1-2 | TRBV2 | . | . | TGTGCCAGCAGGAGAACCGGGGGCTACACCTTC | CASRRTGGYTF
TRBJ1-6 | TRBV27 | . | . | TGTGCCAGCAGTTTAATCGCGGAAGGAGAAAATTCACCCCTCCACTTT | CASSLIAEGENSPLHF
TRBJ2-5 | TRBV27 | . | . | TGTGCCAGCAGTTCGGCCGACTCTCAGGAGACCCAGTACTTC | CASSSADSQETQYF
TRBJ1-1 | TRBV27 | . | . | TGTGCCAGCAGTTTAATAGGGGTACGCACTGAAGCTTTCTTT | CASSLIGVRTEAFF
TRBJ2-6 | TRBV5-1 | . | . | TGCGCCAGCAGCTTCCCTACAGCCCCCTCTGGGGCCAACGTCCTGACTTTC | CASSFPTAPSGANVLTF
TRBJ1-2 | TRBV9 | few | TRBD1 | TGTGCCAGCAGCGTCGACAGGGGGCTTGGCTACACCTTC | CASSVDRGLGYTF
TRBJ1-1 | TRBV19 | . | TRBD1 | TGTGCCAGTAGCCAAGACAGGGACACTGAAGCTTTCTTT | CASSQDRDTEAFF
TRBJ2-7 | TRBV6-2/TRBV6-3 | . | TRBD2 | TGTGCCAGCAGTTACATCTCCGCGGGAGGGGAACCAACAAGGATCTACGAGCAGTACTTC | CASSYISAGGEPTRIYEQYF
TRBJ1-6 | TRBV3-1/TRBV3-2 | few | TRBD1 | TGTGCCAGCAGCCAAGGGACAGGGAGTTCACCCCTCCACTTT | CASSQGTGSSPLHF
TRBJ2-1 | TRBV3-1/TRBV3-2 | . | TRBD2 | TGTGCCAGCAGCCGGGAGACTAGCGGGAGGGCCTCGGACAATGAGCAGTTCTTC | CASSRETSGRASDNEQFF
TRBJ1-6 | TRBV27 | . | . | TGTGCCAGCAGTTTACTAATCCCCTATAATTCACCCCTCCACTTT | CASSLLIPYNSPLHF